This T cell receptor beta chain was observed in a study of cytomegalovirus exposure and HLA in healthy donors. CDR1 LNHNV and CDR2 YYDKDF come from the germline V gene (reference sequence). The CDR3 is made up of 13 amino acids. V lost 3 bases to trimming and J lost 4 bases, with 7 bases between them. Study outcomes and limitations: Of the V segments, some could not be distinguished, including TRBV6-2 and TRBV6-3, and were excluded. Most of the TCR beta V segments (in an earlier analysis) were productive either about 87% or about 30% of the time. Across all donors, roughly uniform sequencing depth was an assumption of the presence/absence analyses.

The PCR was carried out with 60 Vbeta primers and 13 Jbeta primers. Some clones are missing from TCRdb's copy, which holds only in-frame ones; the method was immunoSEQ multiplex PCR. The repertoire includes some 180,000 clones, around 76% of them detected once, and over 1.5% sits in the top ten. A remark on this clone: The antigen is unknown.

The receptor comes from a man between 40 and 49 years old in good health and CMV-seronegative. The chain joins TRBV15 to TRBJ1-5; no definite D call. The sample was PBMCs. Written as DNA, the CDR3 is TGTGCCACCAGCAGGGACTTTAATCAGCCCCAGCATTTT. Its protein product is CATSRDFNQPQHF.